This TCR beta chain comes out of a study of CD8+CD57+ T cells in acquired aplastic anemia. V lost 4 bases and J 3 bases, leaving 12 bases between the germline ends. This CDR3 is built from 13 residues. Germline CDR1 is SQVTM and CDR2 is ANQGSEA. Researchers used genomic DNA as the template to profile TCR beta VDJ and CDR3. TCRdb called the reads again in MiXCR, with one record for every CDR3 protein. This table holds about 180,000 distinct CDR3 sequences, less than 60% found once. Sequenced patients had shown CD8+CD57+ cell expansion by flow cytometry. This clonotype was detected ten times or more. The origin of this receptor is a human donor with aplastic anemia. Sequences were obtained from sorted CD4+, CD8+, or CD8+CD57+ T cells (not recorded which) from PBMCs. V gene TRBV29-1 combines with J gene TRBJ2-5, with D possibly being TRBD1 (6 bases). The CDR3 region is CSVARGGEETQYF. The CDR3 coding sequence is TGCAGCGTTGCCAGGGGCGGCGAAGAGACCCAGTACTTC.